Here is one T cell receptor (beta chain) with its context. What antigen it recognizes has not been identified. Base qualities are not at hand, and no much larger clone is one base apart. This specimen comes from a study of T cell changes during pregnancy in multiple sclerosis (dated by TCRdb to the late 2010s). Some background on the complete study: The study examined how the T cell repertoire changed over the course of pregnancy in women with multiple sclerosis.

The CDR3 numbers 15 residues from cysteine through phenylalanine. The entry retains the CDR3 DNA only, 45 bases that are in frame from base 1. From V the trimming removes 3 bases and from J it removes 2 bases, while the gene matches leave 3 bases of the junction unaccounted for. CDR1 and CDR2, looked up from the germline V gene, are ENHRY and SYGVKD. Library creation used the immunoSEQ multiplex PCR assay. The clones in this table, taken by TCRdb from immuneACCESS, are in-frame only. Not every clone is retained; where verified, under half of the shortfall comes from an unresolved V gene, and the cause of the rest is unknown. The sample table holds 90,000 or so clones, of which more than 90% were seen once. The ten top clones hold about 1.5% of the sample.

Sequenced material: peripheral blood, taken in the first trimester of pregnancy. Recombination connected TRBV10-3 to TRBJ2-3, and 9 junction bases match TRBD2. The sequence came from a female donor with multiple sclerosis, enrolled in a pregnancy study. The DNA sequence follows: TGTGCCATCAGTGATAGCGGGAGCCCCACAGATACGCAGTATTTT. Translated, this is CAISDSGSPTDTQYF.